The clone carrying this TCR beta chain was observed a handful of times. As yet, its antigen is unknown. PCR amplification relied on 60 Vbeta primers (plus 13 Jbeta primers). As handled by the study authors: A follow-up analysis tallied 70 million to 80 million unique TCR beta chains, 8.5 million to 14 million shared. Assay: immunoSEQ multiplex PCR; the TCRdb copy retains only in-frame clones and omits some. The V and J calls and clone size were taken over from that table, and D and trimming were inferred from the DNA. The sample holds 150,000 or so clones, roughly 80% seen once. The sample is drawn from a study of cytomegalovirus exposure and HLA in healthy donors. V was cut by 2 bases and J by 6 bases, with 5 bases left in between. Germline-derived CDR1 and CDR2 are MNHEY and SMNVEV (reference sequence). This CDR3 spans 12 amino acids. Whole-study findings and limits: Within the data, a cluster of highly shared sequence variants was likely a sequencing artifact. Further analysis, carried out later, found HLA-associated TCR beta chains more clonally expanded than equally common other chains.

Material: PBMCs. The V gene is TRBV27, the J gene TRBJ1-5; D is undetermined. The sequence derives from a man under 40 in good health and CMV-seropositive. For the CDR3, the DNA is TGTGCCAGCAGTTTAAACGGTCAGCCCCAGCATTTT. Residues: CASSLNGQPQHF.